These 9 T cell receptor beta chains originate from one sample sequenced in a study of blood T cell repertoires in COVID-19. TCRdb's copy holds only in-frame clones and misses some; the assay was immunoSEQ multiplex PCR. The sample has over 150,000 clones, 70% to 90% seen once. The sequencing sample was made of peripheral blood. Receptors were obtained from a man in his fifties with COVID-19, enrolled during active disease.

The rearrangement joins TRBV19 to TRBJ1-5; D unclear. This CDR3 has 14 residues. Germline assignment: CDR1 LNHDA and CDR2 SQIVND (reference sequence). V shed 4 bases and J shed 5 bases, with 12 bases lying between them. The CDR3 nucleotides read TGTGCCAGTAGTACGCGAGGGCAGTATCAGCCCCAGCATTTT. Amino acids: CASSTRGQYQPQHF.

The chain combines TRBV21-1 with TRBJ2-5; the D call in the table, TRBD1, was not verified against the DNA. TRBV21-1 is recorded as a pseudogene. There are 17 residues in the CDR3. CDR3 in DNA: TGTGCCAGCAGCAAAGCTCGGGACACTCGAGGCCAAGAGACCCAGTACTTC. Encoded protein: CASSKARDTRGQETQYF.

The V gene is TRBV19, the J gene TRBJ1-5, with 11 bases lining up with TRBD1. This CDR3 is 14 amino acids long. Unmatched junction bases numbered 5, after V lost 7 bases and J lost 6 bases. CDR1 and CDR2 from the germline V gene are LNHDA and SQIVND (reference sequence). CDR3 loop: CASTPGQGGQPQHF. CDR3 bases: TGTGCCAGTACCCCGGGACAGGGGGGTCAGCCCCAGCATTTT.

The chain joins TRBV7-9 to TRBJ2-1; TRBD2 matches 11 bases. Unmatched junction bases numbered 6, after V lost 5 bases and J lost 0 bases. Germline lookup yields CDR1 SEHNR and CDR2 FQNEAQ (reference sequence). The CDR3 extends over 17 amino acids. DNA of the CDR3: TGTGCCAGCAGCCCAACTAGCGGGAGAGGCTCCTACAATGAGCAGTTCTTC. Protein: CASSPTSGRGSYNEQFF.

The chain is built from TRBV4-1 and TRBJ2-3; D is uncertain. Trimming pared 6 bases from V and 1 base from J, leaving 17 bases between. In germline, CDR1 is MGHRA, CDR2 YSYEKL. The CDR3 is made up of 16 amino acids. CDR3 loop: CASSPRLVAGTDTQYF. CDR3 nucleotides: TGCGCCAGCAGTCCTAGGCTTGTAGCCGGCACAGATACGCAGTATTTT.

J is TRBJ2-7 and V is TRBV19; the match to TRBD1 covers 8 bases. Trimming cost V 7 bases and J 3 bases; bases outside gene matches: 8. Looked up from germline, CDR1 is LNHDA and CDR2 is SQIVND (reference sequence). The CDR3 is 14 residues long. CDR3 loop: CASTKTGVGYEQYF. The CDR3, as DNA: TGTGCCAGTACTAAGACAGGGGTTGGCTACGAGCAGTACTTC.

The gene calls are TRBV12-3 or TRBV12-4 and TRBJ1-1, with D possibly TRBD1 on 6 matching bases. Trimming removed 10 bases from V and 7 bases from J, with 13 bases in between. This CDR3 spans 11 amino acids. The CDR3 DNA reads TGTGCCACCCTGGACAGCAGTGAAGCTTTCTTT. It encodes CATLDSSEAFF.

The V gene is TRBV2, the J gene TRBJ2-1; D may be TRBD1 (6 bases). The CDR3 is 15 amino acids. The ends were cut back, 4 bases at V and 1 base at J, with 11 bases in the middle. Germline values: CDR1 SNHLY, CDR2 FYNNEI. The CDR3 loop reads CASSVQGLSYNEQFF. CDR3 nucleotides: TGTGCCAGCAGTGTGCAGGGGCTGTCCTACAATGAGCAGTTCTTC. Looking up the rest from reference TRBV2 and TRBJ2-1 gives the full variable domain: EPEVTQTPSHQVTQMGQEVILRCVPISNHLYFYWYRQILGQKVEFLVSFYNNEISEKSEIFDDQFSVERPDGSNFTLKIRSTKLEDSAMYFCASSVQGLSYNEQFFGPGTRLTVL.

The rearrangement uses TRBV21-1 and TRBJ2-5; TRBD2, as called in the table, went unchecked against the DNA. TRBV21-1 is annotated as a pseudogene. This CDR3 spans 14 amino acids. CDR3 in DNA: TGTGCCAGCACCCCCCAAGTGGTAGAAGAGACCCAGTACTTC. Amino acid sequence: CASTPQVVEETQYF.